This TCR beta chain was sequenced in a study of shared clonotypes between healthy human individuals. Study background: Three CD4 naive, three CD4 memory, two CD8 naive and one CD8 memory plate were used per donor. Points from the study as a whole: Clonotypes shared by all four sorted-subset donors had higher generation probabilities than non-shared clonotypes. Shared across a few donors were around 4.7% of the naive CD4 clonotypes.

Germline CDR1 reads SGHDT; CDR2 reads YYEEEE. The CDR3 is 16 amino acids. Trimming took 0 bases from V and 3 from J; bases not matched to a gene: 2. As for this clone: Antigen unknown.

The method was immunoSEQ multiplex PCR; TCRdb's version includes in-frame clones alone and lacks a portion of them. The sample lists around 690,000 clones, roughly 91% seen once, with 34% in the top ten. This clonotype was sampled from a man younger than 35 in good health. Some clones in this sample may be carry-over from other donors' samples. V is TRBV5-6 and J is TRBJ2-1, with 11 bases lining up with TRBD2. The source material was memory CD8+ T cells from PBMCs. Subset in this sample: CD45RO+ cells pooled with CCR7-negative TemRA cells. The CDR3 reads CASSLETSGVYNEQFF. DNA for the CDR3: TGTGCCAGCAGCTTGGAGACTAGCGGGGTCTACAATGAGCAGTTCTTC.